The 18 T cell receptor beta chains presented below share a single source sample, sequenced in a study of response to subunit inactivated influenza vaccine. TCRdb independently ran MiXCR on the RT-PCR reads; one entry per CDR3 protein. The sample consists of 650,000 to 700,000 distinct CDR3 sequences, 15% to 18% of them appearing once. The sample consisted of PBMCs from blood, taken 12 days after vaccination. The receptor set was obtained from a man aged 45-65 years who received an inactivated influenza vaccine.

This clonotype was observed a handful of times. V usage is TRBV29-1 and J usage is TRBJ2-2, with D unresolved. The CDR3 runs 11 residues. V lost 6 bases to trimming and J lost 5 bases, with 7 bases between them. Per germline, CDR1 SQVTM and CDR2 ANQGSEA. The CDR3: CSVWVTGELFF. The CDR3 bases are TGCAGCGTGTGGGTTACCGGGGAGCTGTTTTTT.

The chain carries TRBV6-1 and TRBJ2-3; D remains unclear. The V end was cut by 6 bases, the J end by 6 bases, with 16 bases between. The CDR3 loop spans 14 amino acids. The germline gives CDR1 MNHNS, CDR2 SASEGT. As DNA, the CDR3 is TGTGCCAGCAGCCTATACCCTGGACGCGATACGCAGTATTTT. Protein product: CASSLYPGRDTQYF.

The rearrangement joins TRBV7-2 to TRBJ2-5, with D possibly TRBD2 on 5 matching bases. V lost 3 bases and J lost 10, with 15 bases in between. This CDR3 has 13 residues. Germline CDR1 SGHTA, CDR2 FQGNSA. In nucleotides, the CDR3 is TGTGCCAGCAGCTTGACACAAGTCGGGATCCAGTACTTC. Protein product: CASSLTQVGIQYF.

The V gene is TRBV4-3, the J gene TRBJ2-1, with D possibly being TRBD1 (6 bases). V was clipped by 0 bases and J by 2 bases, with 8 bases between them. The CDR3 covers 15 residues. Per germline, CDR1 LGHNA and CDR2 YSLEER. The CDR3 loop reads CASSQEGHTYNEQFF. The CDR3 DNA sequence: TGCGCCAGCAGCCAAGAGGGACATACCTACAATGAGCAGTTCTTC.

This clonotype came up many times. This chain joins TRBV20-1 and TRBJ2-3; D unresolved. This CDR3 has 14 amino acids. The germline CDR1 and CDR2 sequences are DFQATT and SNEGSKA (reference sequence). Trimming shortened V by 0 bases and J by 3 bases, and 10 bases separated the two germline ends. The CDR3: CSARDVGETDTQYF. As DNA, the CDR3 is TGCAGTGCTAGAGACGTTGGGGAAACAGATACGCAGTATTTT.

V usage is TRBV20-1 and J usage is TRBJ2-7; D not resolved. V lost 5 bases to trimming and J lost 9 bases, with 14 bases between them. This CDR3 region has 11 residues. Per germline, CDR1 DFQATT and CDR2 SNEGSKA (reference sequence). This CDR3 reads CSAPKPQGQYF. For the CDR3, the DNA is TGCAGTGCTCCAAAGCCACAAGGGCAGTACTTC.

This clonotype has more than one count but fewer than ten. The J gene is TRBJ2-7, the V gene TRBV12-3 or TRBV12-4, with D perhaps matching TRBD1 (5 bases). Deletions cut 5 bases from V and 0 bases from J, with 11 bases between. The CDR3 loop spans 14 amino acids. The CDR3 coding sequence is TGTGCCAGCAGTAAGACAGCGAGCTCCTACGAGCAGTACTTC. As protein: CASSKTASSYEQYF.

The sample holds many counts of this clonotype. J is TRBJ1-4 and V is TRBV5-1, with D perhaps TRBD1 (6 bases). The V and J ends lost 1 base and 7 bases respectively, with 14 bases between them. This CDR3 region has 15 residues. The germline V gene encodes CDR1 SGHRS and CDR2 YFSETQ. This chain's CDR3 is CASSLTGARSEKLFF. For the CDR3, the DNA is TGCGCCAGCAGCTTGACGGGGGCGCGGAGTGAAAAACTGTTTTTT. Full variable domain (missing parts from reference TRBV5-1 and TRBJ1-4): KAGVTQTPRYLIKTRGQQVTLSCSPISGHRSVSWYQQTPGQGLQFLFEYFSETQRNKGNFPGRFSGRQFSNSRSEMNVSTLELGDSALYLCASSLTGARSEKLFFGSGTQLSVL.

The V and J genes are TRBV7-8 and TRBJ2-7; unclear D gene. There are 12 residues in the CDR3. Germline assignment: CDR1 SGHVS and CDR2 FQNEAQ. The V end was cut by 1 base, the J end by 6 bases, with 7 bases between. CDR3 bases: TGTGCCAGCAGCTTAGACGGGCGCGAGCAGTACTTC. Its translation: CASSLDGREQYF.

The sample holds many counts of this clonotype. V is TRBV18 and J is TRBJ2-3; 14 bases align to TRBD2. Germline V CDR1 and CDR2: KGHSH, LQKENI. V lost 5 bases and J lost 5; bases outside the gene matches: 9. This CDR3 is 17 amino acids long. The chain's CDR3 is CASSNNLGLAGVDTQYF. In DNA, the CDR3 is TGTGCCAGCTCAAACAATTTGGGACTAGCGGGAGTAGATACGCAGTATTTT. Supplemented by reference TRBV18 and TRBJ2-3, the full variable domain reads NAGVMQNPRHLVRRRGQEARLRCSPMKGHSHVYWYRQLPEEGLKFMVYLQKENIIDESGMPKERFSAEFPKEGPSILRIQQVVRGDSAAYFCASSNNLGLAGVDTQYFGPGTRLTVL.

Here the CDR3 reads CASSLNIRGPNEQFF. The CDR3 nucleotides read TGTGCCAGCAGCTTAAATATTAGGGGGCCCAATGAGCAGTTCTTC. This sequence joins TRBV7-6 and TRBJ2-1, with TRBD1 matching 7 bases. V shed 2 bases and J 6 bases; nucleotides not matched to a gene: 7. The germline gives CDR1 SGHVS, CDR2 FNYEAQ. CDR3 length: 15 residues.

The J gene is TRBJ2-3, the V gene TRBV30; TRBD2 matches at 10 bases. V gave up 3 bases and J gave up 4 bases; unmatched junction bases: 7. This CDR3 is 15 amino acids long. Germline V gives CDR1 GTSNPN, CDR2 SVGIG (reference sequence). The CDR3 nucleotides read TGTGCCTGGAGCCGAGCGGGAGGGCGCGCAGATACGCAGTATTTT. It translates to CAWSRAGGRADTQYF.

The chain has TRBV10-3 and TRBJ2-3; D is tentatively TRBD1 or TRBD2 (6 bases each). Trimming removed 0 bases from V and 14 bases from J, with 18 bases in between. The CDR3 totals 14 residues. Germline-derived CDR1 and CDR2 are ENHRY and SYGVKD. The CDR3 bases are TGTGCCATCAGTGAGTCGTGGCTGCAGGGGAGGCGGTATTTT. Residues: CAISESWLQGRRYF.

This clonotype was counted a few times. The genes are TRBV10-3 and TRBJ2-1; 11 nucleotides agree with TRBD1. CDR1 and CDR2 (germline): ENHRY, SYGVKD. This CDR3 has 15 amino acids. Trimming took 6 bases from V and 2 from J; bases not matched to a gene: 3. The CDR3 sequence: CAIRGGQGAYNEQFF. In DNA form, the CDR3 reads TGTGCCATCAGGGGGGGACAGGGGGCCTACAATGAGCAGTTCTTC.

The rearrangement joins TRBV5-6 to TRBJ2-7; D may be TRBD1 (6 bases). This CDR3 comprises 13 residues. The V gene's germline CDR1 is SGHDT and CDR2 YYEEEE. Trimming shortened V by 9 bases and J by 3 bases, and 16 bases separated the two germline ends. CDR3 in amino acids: CAIRPRGIYEQYF. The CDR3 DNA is TGTGCCATCAGGCCCAGGGGCATCTACGAGCAGTACTTC.

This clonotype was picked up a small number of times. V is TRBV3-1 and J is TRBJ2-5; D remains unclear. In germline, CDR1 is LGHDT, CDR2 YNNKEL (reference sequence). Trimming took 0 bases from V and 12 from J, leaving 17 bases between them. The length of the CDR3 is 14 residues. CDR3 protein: CASSQDSTDRPEYF. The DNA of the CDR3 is TGTGCCAGCAGCCAAGATTCGACCGATCGACCAGAGTACTTC.

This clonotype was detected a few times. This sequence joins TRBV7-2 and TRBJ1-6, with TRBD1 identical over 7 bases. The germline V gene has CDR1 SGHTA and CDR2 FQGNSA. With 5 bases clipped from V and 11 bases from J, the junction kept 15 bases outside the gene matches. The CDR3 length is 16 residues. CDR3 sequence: CASSRIGWQGGTPLHF. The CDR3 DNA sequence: TGTGCCAGCAGCCGTATCGGGTGGCAGGGGGGTACACCCCTCCACTTT.

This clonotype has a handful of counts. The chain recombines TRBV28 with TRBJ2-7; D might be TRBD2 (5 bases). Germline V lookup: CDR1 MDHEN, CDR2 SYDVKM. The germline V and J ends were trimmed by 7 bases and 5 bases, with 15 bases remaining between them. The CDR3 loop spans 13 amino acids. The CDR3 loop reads CASKSGMSHEQYF. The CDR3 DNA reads TGTGCCAGCAAAAGCGGAATGTCACACGAGCAGTACTTC.